This TCR beta chain was retrieved from a study of T-cell memory formation after mild COVID-19. Study-level findings and limits: Memory from before infection featured some responding clones, which suggests cross-reactive memory joined.

TCR alpha and TCR beta cDNA libraries with sample barcodes and UMIs came from 5'RACE using constant-segment primers. TCRdb fed the 5' RACE reads into MiXCR, producing one record per CDR3 protein. The table records 200,000 to 250,000 distinct CDR3 sequences, just over 15% of them present only once. Details on this clonotype: Antigen: not known.

Specimen: PBMCs or a T cell subset sorted from them (not recorded which). The sequence was obtained from an adult woman who had mild COVID-19 (a few samples of this study predate the infection). Cell type and time point are not known.

The CDR3, as DNA: TGCAGCGCAGGGGGACAGCCTAACTATGGCTACACCTTC. This encodes CSAGGQPNYGYTF. V usage is TRBV29-1 and J usage is TRBJ1-2; 7 positions match TRBD1. The junction had 5 bases not matched to a gene; V was cut back by 7 bases and J by 0 bases. This CDR3 spans 13 amino acids. Germline V gene sequence: CDR1 SQVTM, CDR2 ANQGSEA.